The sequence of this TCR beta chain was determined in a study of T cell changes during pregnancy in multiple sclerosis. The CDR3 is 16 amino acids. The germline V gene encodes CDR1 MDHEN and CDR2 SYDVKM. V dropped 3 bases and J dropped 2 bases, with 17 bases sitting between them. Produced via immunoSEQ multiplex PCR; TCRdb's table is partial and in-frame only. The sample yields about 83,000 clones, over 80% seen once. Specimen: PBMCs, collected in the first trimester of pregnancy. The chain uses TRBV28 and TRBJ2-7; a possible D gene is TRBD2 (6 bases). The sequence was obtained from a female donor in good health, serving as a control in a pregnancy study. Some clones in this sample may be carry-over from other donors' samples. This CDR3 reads CASSFPPGEQTYEQYF. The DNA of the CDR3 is TGTGCCAGCAGTTTCCCGCCGGGGGAGCAGACCTACGAGCAGTACTTC.